The text below deals with one T cell receptor (beta chain). This clonotype was picked up a small number of times. Its antigen is not yet known. Base-call qualities are not available, and no considerably larger clone is one nucleotide away. The sample comes from a study of T cells in Graves' hyperthyroidism and ophthalmopathy (dated by TCRdb to between 2018 and 2020). Concerning the study at large: Peripheral blood samples were taken at the time of initial diagnosis, prior to any treatment. A discovery cohort of about a hundred patients, 43 with Graves' ophthalmopathy and approximately 55 with stable Graves' hyperthyroidism, was used to find distinguishing TCR V-J signatures. Whether ophthalmopathy could be predicted prospectively was tested in an independent validation cohort made up of fewer than 20 hyperthyroidism patients plus 17 patients who later progressed to ophthalmopathy. For training and testing, the 80 to 100 patients in the discovery cohort were randomly divided in a 7:3 ratio. In addition, the study compared T-cell repertoires in thyroid tissue and in blood from roughly six Graves' hyperthyroidism patients. After blood sampling, hyperthyroidism patients were treated with methimazole at a starting dose of 30 mg daily, and ophthalmopathy patients were treated with high-dose intravenous methylprednisolone. The paper describes TCR Vbeta CDR3 sequencing of around 130 peripheral blood samples, made up of around 41 ophthalmopathy patients, around 78 hyperthyroidism patients and around 17 progressor patients. General findings and caveats noted by the study authors: Blood samples also contained most of the expanded thyroid clonotypes (frequency above 0.001), which suggests that blood repertoires may reflect thyroid immune responses. No statistical method was used to set the sample size in advance, and investigators knew the group allocation. In validation, the model predicted progression to ophthalmopathy with roughly 70% sensitivity and less than 80% specificity, a median of 6.5 months before onset. A model built on a 13 V-J signature distinguished ophthalmopathy from stable hyperthyroidism, reaching about 88% sensitivity and about 81% specificity in cross-validation and 80%/75% in testing.

Ophthalmopathy patients had moderately to severely active disease, Clinical Activity Score of at least 3, NOSPECS grade of at least 4, and duration under 3 months. Any patient with an uncontrolled infection, another autoimmune disease, pregnancy or lactation was excluded. Diagnoses were based on clinical symptoms, serum thyroxine and TRAb, thyroid ultrasound and orbital computed tomography. Ficoll-Paque density gradient centrifugation was used to isolate PBMCs from 8 to 10 ml of fresh peripheral blood. Total RNA was extracted using Trizol reagent, and RNA quality was assessed on an Agilent 2100 Bioanalyzer. The junction carries 21 bases between V and J, which are trimmed by 5 bases and 7 bases respectively. Via the germline V gene (reference sequence), CDR1 is SEHNR and CDR2 FQNEAQ. There are 15 amino acids in the CDR3, from cysteine to phenylalanine inclusive. The read is trimmed to its CDR3 DNA, 45 bases read in frame from base 1.

The TCR beta CDR3 regions were amplified from the RNA transcripts. The first round of RT-PCR for the TCR CDR3 was performed with the HTBI primer set and the Qiagen OneStep RT-PCR kit. The libraries were constructed in a second round of multiplex PCR and then size-selected and purified. Paired-end sequencing of the libraries was performed with 100 bp reads on an Illumina HiSeq2000. Regarding the original processing steps: SOAPnuke was used to process the raw data, with reads discarded if the reads contained adapters or uncalled bases, had a mean Phred below 15, or lacked an exact constant-primer or identifier match. COPE v1.2.5 was used to merge high-quality paired reads, and clonotypes were defined as unique nucleotide sequences. Clonotypes were aligned to IMGT TRBV, TRBD and TRBJ reference segments using MiTCR v1.1. Only V-J combinations with frequency above 0.0001, covering 99% to 99.2% of repertoires, were analysed. The TCS score was defined as the ratio of F50 (clonal expansion) to E x V (chaos), calculated using BLOSUM62-based TCRdist between CDR3 peptides within each V-J. Welch's t-statistics and random forest reduced roughly 530 V-J features to about 13, which were used in a naive Bayes classifier (R e1071). TCRdb trimmed the raw reads at Q25, called clones with MiXCR and kept productive beta chains. Each entry is one CDR3 protein sequence, shown with its most common DNA and genes. These V and J calls originate from TCRdb's pipeline instead of the authors' own analysis. Present in this sample are 500,000 to 750,000 distinct CDR3 sequences, 14% of which were seen just once. The ten biggest clones cover about 7% of the sample.

The sample was blood. The rearrangement combines TRBV7-9 with TRBJ2-7; the D region possibly corresponds to TRBD2 (6 bases align). The receptor was isolated from a woman aged 18-29 years with Graves' ophthalmopathy. CDR3 reads: CASSGRKITTREQYF. At the DNA level, the sequence is TGTGCCAGCAGCGGGAGGAAGATTACTACGAGGGAGCAGTACTTC.